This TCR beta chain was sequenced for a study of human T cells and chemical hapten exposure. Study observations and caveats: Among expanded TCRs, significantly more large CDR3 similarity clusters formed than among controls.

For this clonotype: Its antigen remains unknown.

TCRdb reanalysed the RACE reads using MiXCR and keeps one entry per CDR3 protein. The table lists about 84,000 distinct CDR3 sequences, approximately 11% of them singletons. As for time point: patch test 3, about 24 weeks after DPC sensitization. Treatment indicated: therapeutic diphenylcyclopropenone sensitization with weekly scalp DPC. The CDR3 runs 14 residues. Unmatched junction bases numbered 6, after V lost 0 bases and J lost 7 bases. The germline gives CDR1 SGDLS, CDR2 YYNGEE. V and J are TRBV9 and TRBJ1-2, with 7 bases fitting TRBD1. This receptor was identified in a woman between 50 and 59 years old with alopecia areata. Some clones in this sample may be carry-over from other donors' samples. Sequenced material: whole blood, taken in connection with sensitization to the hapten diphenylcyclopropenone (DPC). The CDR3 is CASSVVEGAAGYTF. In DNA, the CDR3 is TGTGCCAGCAGCGTAGTTGAGGGGGCGGCTGGCTACACCTTC.